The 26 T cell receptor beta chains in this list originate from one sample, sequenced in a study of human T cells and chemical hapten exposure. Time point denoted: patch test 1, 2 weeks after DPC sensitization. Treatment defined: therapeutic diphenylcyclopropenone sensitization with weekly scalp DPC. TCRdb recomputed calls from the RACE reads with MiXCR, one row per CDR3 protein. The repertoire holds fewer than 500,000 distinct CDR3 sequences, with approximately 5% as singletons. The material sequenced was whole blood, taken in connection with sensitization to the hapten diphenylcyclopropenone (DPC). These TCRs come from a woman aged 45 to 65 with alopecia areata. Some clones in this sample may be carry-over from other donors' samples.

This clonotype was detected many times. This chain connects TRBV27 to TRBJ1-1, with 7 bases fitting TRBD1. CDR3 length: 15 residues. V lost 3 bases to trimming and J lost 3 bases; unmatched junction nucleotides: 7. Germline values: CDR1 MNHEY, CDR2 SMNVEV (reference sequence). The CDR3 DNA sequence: TGTGCCAGCAGTTTGTCAGGGGGTTGGCACACTGAAGCTTTCTTT. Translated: CASSLSGGWHTEAFF.

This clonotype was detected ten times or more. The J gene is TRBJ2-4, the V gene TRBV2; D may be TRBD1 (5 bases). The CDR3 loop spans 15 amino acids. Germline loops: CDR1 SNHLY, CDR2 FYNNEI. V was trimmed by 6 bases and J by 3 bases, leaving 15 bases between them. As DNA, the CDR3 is TGTGCCAGCAGCCCGACGACAGACTTCAAAAACATTCAGTACTTC. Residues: CASSPTTDFKNIQYF.

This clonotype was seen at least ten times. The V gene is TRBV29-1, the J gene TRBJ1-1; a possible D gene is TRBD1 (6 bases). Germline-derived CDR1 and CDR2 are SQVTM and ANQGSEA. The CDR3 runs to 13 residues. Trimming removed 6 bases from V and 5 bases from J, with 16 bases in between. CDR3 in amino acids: CSVVRGELTEAFF. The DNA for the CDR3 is TGCAGCGTAGTAAGGGGGGAGTTGACTGAAGCTTTCTTT.

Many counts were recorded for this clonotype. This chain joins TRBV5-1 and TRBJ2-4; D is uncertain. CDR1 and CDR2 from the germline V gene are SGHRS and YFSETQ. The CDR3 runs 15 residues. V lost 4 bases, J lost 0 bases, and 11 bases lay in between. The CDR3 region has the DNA TGCGCCAGCAGCGCAGCCCCGCGAGCCAAAAACATTCAGTACTTC. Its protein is CASSAAPRAKNIQYF.

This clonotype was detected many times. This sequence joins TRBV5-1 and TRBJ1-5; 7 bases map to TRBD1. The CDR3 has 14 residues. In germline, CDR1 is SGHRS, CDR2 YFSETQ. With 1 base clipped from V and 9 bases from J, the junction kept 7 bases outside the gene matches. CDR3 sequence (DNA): TGCGCCAGCAGCTTGACAGGGGACGGTCGGCCCCAGCATTTT. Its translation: CASSLTGDGRPQHF.

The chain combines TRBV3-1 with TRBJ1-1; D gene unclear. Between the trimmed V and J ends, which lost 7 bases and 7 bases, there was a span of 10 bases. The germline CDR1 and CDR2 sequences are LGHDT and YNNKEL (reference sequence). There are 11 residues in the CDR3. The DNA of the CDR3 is TGTGCCAGCACCGACACATATGAAGCTTTCTTT. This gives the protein CASTDTYEAFF.

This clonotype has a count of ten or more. CDR3 sequence: CASSLEGRSPLHF. The CDR3 DNA reads as TGCGCCAGCAGCCTCGAAGGGCGTTCACCCCTCCACTTT. The gene calls are TRBV5-1 and TRBJ1-6; D unclear. CDR3 size: 13 residues. Trimming left V 4 bases short and J 9 bases short, with 11 bases between. Germline values: CDR1 SGHRS, CDR2 YFSETQ.

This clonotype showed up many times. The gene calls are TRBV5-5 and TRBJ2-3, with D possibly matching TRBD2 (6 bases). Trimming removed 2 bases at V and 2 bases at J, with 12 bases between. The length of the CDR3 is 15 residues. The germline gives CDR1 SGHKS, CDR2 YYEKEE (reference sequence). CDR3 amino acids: CASSLALALTDTQYF. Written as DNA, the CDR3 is TGTGCCAGCAGCTTAGCCCTAGCGCTCACAGATACGCAGTATTTT.

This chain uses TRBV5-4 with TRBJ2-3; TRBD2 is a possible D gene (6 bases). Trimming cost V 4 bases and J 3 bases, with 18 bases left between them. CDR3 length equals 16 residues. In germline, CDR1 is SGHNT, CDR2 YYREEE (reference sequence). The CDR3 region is CASSQGAGRGTDTQYF. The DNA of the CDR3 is TGTGCCAGCAGCCAAGGGGCAGGGCGGGGAACAGATACGCAGTATTTT.

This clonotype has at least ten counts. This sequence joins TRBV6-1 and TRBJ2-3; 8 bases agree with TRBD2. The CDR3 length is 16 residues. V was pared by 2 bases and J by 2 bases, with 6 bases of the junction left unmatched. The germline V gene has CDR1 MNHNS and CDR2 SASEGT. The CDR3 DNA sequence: TGTGCCAGCAGTGAAACGATAGCGGGATCCACAGATACGCAGTATTTT. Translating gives CASSETIAGSTDTQYF.

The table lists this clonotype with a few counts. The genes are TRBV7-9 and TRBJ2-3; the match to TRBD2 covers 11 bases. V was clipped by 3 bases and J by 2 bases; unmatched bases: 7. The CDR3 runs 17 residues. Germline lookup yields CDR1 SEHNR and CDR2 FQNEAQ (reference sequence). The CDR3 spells CASSLPSGGKATDTQYF. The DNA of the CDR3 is TGTGCCAGCAGCTTGCCTAGCGGGGGGAAAGCCACAGATACGCAGTATTTT. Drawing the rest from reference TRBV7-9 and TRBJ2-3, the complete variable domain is DTGVSQNPRHKITKRGQNVTFRCDPISEHNRLYWYRQTLGQGPEFLTYFQNEAQLEKSRLLSDRFSAERPKGSFSTLEIQRTEQGDSAMYLCASSLPSGGKATDTQYFGPGTRLTVL.

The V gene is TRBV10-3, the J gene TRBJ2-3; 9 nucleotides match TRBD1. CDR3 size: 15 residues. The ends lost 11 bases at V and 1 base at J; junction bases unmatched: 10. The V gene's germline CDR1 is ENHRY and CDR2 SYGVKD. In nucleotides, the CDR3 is TGTGCCCTTGGGACAGGGAGAGGCGGCACAGATACGCAGTATTTT. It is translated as CALGTGRGGTDTQYF.

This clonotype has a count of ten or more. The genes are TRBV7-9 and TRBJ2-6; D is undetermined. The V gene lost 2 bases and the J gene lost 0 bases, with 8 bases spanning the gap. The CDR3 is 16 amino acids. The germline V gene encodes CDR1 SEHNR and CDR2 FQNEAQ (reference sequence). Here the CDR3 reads CASSLLQHSGANVLTF. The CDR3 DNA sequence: TGTGCCAGCAGCTTACTCCAGCACTCTGGGGCCAACGTCCTGACTTTC.

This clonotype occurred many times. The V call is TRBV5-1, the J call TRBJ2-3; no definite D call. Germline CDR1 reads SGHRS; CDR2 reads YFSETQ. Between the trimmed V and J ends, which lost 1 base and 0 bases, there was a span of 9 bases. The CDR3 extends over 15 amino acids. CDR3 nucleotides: TGCGCCAGCAGCTTGTTCGGAACTAGCACAGATACGCAGTATTTT. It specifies CASSLFGTSTDTQYF.

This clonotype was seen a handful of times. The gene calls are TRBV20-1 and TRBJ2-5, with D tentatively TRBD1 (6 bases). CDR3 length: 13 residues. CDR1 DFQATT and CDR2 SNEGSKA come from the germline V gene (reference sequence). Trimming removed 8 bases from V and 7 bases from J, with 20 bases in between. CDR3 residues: CSSSDRSQGTQYF. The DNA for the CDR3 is TGCAGTAGCTCGGACAGATCGCAGGGGACCCAGTACTTC.

The CDR3 is CSATRDRFQWYQETQYF. CDR3 nucleotides: TGCAGTGCTACCAGGGACAGGTTTCAATGGTACCAAGAGACCCAGTACTTC. The chain links TRBV20-1 to TRBJ2-5, with 8 bases matching TRBD1. The ends lost 4 bases at V and 0 bases at J; junction bases unmatched: 13. The V gene's germline CDR1 is DFQATT and CDR2 SNEGSKA (reference sequence). CDR3 size: 17 residues.

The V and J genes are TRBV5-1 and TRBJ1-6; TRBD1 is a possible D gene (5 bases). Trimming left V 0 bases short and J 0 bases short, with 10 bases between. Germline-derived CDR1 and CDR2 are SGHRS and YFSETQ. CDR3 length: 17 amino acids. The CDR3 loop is CASSLASGSSYNSPLHF. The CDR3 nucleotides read TGCGCCAGCAGCTTGGCCTCAGGGAGCTCCTATAATTCACCCCTCCACTTT. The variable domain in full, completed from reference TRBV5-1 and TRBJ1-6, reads KAGVTQTPRYLIKTRGQQVTLSCSPISGHRSVSWYQQTPGQGLQFLFEYFSETQRNKGNFPGRFSGRQFSNSRSEMNVSTLELGDSALYLCASSLASGSSYNSPLHFGNGTRLTVT.

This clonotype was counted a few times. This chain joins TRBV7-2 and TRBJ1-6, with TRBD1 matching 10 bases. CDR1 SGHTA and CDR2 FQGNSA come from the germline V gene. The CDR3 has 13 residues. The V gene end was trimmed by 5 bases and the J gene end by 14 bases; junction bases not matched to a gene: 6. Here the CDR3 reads CASSGRDRGTLHF. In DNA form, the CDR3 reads TGTGCCAGCAGCGGTCGGGACAGGGGAACCCTCCACTTT.

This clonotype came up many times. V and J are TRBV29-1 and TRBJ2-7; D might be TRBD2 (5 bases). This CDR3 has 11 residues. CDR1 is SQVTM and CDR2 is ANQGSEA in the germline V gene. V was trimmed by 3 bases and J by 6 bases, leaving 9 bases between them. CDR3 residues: CSVDTGSEQYF. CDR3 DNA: TGCAGCGTTGATACGGGGAGCGAGCAGTACTTC.

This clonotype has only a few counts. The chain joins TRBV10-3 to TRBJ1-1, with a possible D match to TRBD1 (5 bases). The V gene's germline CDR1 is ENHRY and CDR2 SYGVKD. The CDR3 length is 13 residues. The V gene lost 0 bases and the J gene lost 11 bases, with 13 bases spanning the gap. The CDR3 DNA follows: TGTGCCATCAGTGAGTCGCGCTTGGGGCACGCTTTCTTT. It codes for CAISESRLGHAFF.

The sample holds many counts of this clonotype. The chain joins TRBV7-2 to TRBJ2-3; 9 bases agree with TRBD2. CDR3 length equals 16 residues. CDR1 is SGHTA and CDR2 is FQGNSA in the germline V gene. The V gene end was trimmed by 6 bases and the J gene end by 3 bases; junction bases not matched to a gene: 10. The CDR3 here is CASSLRLAGSTDTQYF. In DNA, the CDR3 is TGTGCCAGCAGTTTACGGCTAGCGGGGTCTACAGATACGCAGTATTTT.

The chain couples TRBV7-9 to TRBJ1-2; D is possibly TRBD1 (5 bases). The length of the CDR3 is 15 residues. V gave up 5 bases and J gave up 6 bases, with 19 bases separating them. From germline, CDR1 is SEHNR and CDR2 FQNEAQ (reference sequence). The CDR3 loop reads CASSPGSVTHNGYTF. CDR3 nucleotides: TGTGCCAGCAGCCCAGGGAGCGTCACCCATAATGGCTACACCTTC.

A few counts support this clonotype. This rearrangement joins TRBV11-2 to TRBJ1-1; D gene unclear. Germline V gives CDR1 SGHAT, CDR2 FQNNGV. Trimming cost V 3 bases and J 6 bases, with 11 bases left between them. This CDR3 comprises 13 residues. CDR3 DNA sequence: TGTGCCAGCAGCTTGTTGGAGCCCCCTGAAGCTTTCTTT. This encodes CASSLLEPPEAFF. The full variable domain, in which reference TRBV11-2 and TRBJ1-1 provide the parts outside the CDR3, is EAGVAQSPRYKIIEKRQSVAFWCNPISGHATLYWYQQILGQGPKLLIQFQNNGVVDDSQLPKDRFSAERLKGVDSTLKIQPAKLEDSAVYLCASSLLEPPEAFFGQGTRLTVV.

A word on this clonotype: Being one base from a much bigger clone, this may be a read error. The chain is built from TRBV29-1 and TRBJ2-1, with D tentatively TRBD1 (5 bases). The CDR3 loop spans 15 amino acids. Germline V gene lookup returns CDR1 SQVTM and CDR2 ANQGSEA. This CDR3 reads CGVDKGRNPYNEQFF. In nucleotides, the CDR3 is TGCGGCGTTGACAAGGGGCGGAATCCCTACAATGAGCAGTTCTTC.

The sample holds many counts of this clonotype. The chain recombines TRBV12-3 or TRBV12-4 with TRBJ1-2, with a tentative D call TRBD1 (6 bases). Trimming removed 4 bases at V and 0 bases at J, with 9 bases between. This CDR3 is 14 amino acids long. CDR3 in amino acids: CASSSTGTNYGYTF. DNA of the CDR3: TGTGCCAGCAGTTCGACAGGCACTAACTATGGCTACACCTTC.

The CDR3 bases are TGTGCCAGCAGCCCCTTCTTAGGGGACACCTACAATGAGCAGTTCTTC. This gives the protein CASSPFLGDTYNEQFF. The chain employs TRBV9 and TRBJ2-1, with a tentative D call TRBD1 (6 bases). Trimming removed 4 bases at V and 2 bases at J, with 16 bases between. Germline CDR1 SGDLS, CDR2 YYNGEE. The CDR3 runs 16 residues.